These T cell receptor beta chains were read from a single sample in a study of shared clonotypes between healthy human individuals. TCRdb's table, derived via immunoSEQ multiplex PCR, lists solely in-frame clones and lacks some. The sample contains about 2.4 million clones, more than 85% of which appear only once. Sequencing used naive CD4+ T cells from PBMCs. The source is a man younger than 35 in good health. Some clones in this sample may be carry-over from other donors' samples. Both conserved end residues are part of each CDR3. A D gene is named only where the DNA matches it firmly. Some rows have no size entry. The others give once, few or many, or a class for an expanded clone.

v_gene	d_gene	j_gene	abundance	CDR3aa	CDR3nt
TRBV6-5	.	TRBJ1-2	.	CASSYSPIRSSYGYTF	TGTGCCAGCAGTTACTCCCCGATCCGGTCGAGCTATGGCTACACCTTC
TRBV6-6	TRBD1	TRBJ1-2	.	CASSYEGQAGGYTF	TGTGCCAGCAGTTACGAGGGACAGGCCGGAGGCTACACCTTC
TRBV27	TRBD2	TRBJ2-1	.	CASGLAIYNEQFF	TGTGCCAGCGGACTAGCCATCTACAATGAGCAGTTCTTC
TRBV6-4	.	TRBJ1-2	.	CATQAPTFYGYTF	TGTGCCACACAAGCCCCTACATTCTATGGCTACACCTTC
TRBV11-2	.	TRBJ2-1	.	CASSLGQVNEQFF	TGTGCCAGCAGCTTAGGGCAGGTCAATGAGCAGTTCTTC
TRBV6-6	.	TRBJ1-1	.	CASSYGSGSTEAFF	TGTGCCAGCAGTTATGGAAGCGGATCCACTGAAGCTTTCTTT
TRBV5-1	.	TRBJ1-2	.	CASSSGGPLKSGYGYTF	TGCGCCAGCAGTTCCGGAGGGCCACTAAAGTCTGGCTATGGCTACACCTTC
TRBV25-1	TRBD1	TRBJ2-2	.	CASGATGTRGELFF	TGTGCCAGCGGGGCGACAGGGACCCGAGGGGAGCTGTTTTTT
TRBV7-3	TRBD1	TRBJ2-5	.	CASSFLGQVGETQYF	TGTGCCAGCAGCTTTCTTGGACAGGTTGGCGAGACCCAGTACTTC
TRBV5-1	.	TRBJ2-7	.	CASSSDLLVISYEQYF	TGCGCCAGCAGCTCGGACCTACTAGTTATCTCCTACGAGCAGTACTTC
TRBV7-2	.	TRBJ1-1	.	CASSFLGVPETEAFF	TGTGCCAGCAGCTTTCTGGGGGTCCCAGAAACTGAAGCTTTCTTT
TRBV2	.	TRBJ2-7	few	CASSEQTYEQYF	TGTGCCAGCAGTGAACAGACCTACGAGCAGTACTTC
TRBV19	.	TRBJ2-3	.	CASRLEPSTDTQYF	TGTGCCAGCAGGCTGGAACCTAGCACAGATACGCAGTATTTT
TRBV5-1	TRBD2	TRBJ2-5	once	CASRDLSGSLETQYF	TGCGCCAGCAGAGACCTTAGCGGGAGTCTCGAGACCCAGTACTTC
TRBV7-8	.	TRBJ2-3	.	CASSPDSVSTDTQYF	TGTGCCAGCAGCCCCGACAGCGTTTCCACAGATACGCAGTATTTT
TRBV4-3	.	TRBJ2-3	.	CASSQVLGTVLGTDTQYF	TGCGCCAGCAGCCAAGTACTCGGAACAGTGTTGGGCACAGATACGCAGTATTTT
TRBV7-2	.	TRBJ2-5	.	CASSLGPHSQTQYF	TGTGCCAGCAGCTTAGGACCCCACTCGCAGACCCAGTACTTC
TRBV19	TRBD1	TRBJ2-6	.	CANRGWTGGLGANVLTF	TGTGCCAACCGGGGGTGGACAGGGGGGCTTGGGGCCAACGTCCTGACTTTC
TRBV29-1	TRBD1	TRBJ1-2	once	CSGGLTQGADGYTF	TGCAGCGGCGGTCTCACACAGGGGGCGGATGGCTACACCTTC
TRBV7-2	.	TRBJ2-1	.	CASSLPSAGGVEQFF	TGTGCCAGCAGCCTTCCCTCGGCCGGAGGGGTTGAGCAGTTCTTC
TRBV5-1	.	TRBJ1-1	.	CASSPEGGRTEAFF	TGCGCCAGCAGCCCGGAAGGGGGGAGGACTGAAGCTTTCTTT
TRBV5-4	.	TRBJ2-7	.	CASSLGGTTGEQYF	TGTGCCAGCAGCTTGGGCGGGACAACTGGCGAGCAGTACTTC
TRBV7-9	TRBD2	TRBJ2-3	.	CASSFLLAWGTSGANTQYF	TGTGCCAGCAGCTTCCTGTTAGCGTGGGGGACTAGCGGAGCGAATACGCAGTATTTT
TRBV18	TRBD1	TRBJ2-7	.	CASSPIVGTGAGMMGEQYF	TGTGCCAGCTCACCGATCGTCGGGACAGGGGCCGGAATGATGGGCGAGCAGTACTTC
TRBV30	.	TRBJ1-2	.	CAWSFGGRGYTF	TGTGCCTGGAGTTTCGGGGGGAGAGGCTACACCTTC
TRBV29-1	.	TRBJ2-1	.	CSVVGPYNEQFF	TGCAGCGTTGTTGGGCCTTACAATGAGCAGTTCTTC
TRBV28	.	TRBJ2-7	.	CASSLSDGVLGYEQYF	TGTGCCAGCAGTTTATCCGACGGGGTGTTGGGATACGAGCAGTACTTC
TRBV6-1	TRBD2	TRBJ2-7	.	CASHRGGRTYEQYF	TGTGCCAGTCACCGGGGGGGGAGGACCTACGAGCAGTACTTC
TRBV29-1	.	TRBJ2-3	.	CSTLRVLRPDTQYF	TGCAGTACTCTCCGAGTCCTGAGGCCAGATACGCAGTATTTT
TRBV4-2	TRBD1	TRBJ2-7	.	CASSQGQGSIHEQYF	TGTGCCAGCAGCCAAGGACAGGGTAGTATCCACGAGCAGTACTTC
TRBV6-5	TRBD1	TRBJ1-1	.	CASSYRGQGLNTEAFF	TGTGCCAGCAGTTACAGGGGACAGGGTTTGAACACTGAAGCTTTCTTT
TRBV29-1	.	TRBJ2-5	.	CSASPKSTSGAQYF	TGCAGCGCTTCCCCGAAAAGTACCTCGGGGGCCCAGTACTTC
TRBV6-6	TRBD1	TRBJ2-7	.	CASSYSRTGGGEQYF	TGTGCCAGCAGTTACTCGAGGACAGGGGGCGGCGAGCAGTACTTC
TRBV30	.	TRBJ1-1	few	CAWSVGTEAFF	TGTGCCTGGAGTGTGGGCACTGAAGCTTTCTTT
TRBV7-3	TRBD2	TRBJ2-5	.	CASSLTSGEETQYF	TGTGCCAGCAGCTTAACTAGCGGGGAGGAGACCCAGTACTTC
TRBV18	TRBD1	TRBJ2-7	.	CASSPDRGSTMEQYF	TGTGCCAGCTCACCCGACAGGGGGTCAACTATGGAGCAGTACTTC